Sequencing of this T cell receptor (beta chain) was carried out in a study of graft-versus-host responses after intestinal transplantation. On the study more broadly: Each recipient received a multivisceral, liver-intestinal, or isolated intestinal graft.

On this clone: The target antigen is unknown.

Germline V gene lookup returns CDR1 MNHEY and CDR2 SVGAGI. Losses at the gene ends were 2 bases for V and 2 bases for J; bases not matched to a gene: 4. The CDR3 consists of 16 residues. Method: immunoSEQ multiplex PCR; TCRdb's copy keeps in-frame clones and lacks some. The profile shows roughly 40,000 clones, roughly 90% of them singletons. Notes on the study in general: Recipient marrow showed GvH clones, some seen first in ileum or blood. Peak GvH clone levels in circulation were associated with early post-transplant HvG declines.

The gene calls are TRBV6-5 and TRBJ2-7; 12 nucleotides line up with TRBD2. The sequenced sample was PBMCs, obtained about 270 days after transplant. The source is a human patient who received an intestinal transplant, so some T cells may come from the graft donor. The CDR3 DNA reads TGTGCCAGCAGTTACCCGACTAGCGGGGGAACCTACGAGCAGTACTTC. This gives the protein CASSYPTSGGTYEQYF.